These T cell receptor beta chains were read from a single sample in a study of blood T cells in healthy people across ages. Each CDR3 protein is one row after TCRdb ran MiXCR on the 5' RACE reads. Here the sample spans 700,000 to 850,000 distinct CDR3 sequences, roughly 53% being singletons. Sequencing was done on a sample of blood. These receptors all stem from a man older than 75 in good health. CDR3s include the opening cysteine and the closing phenylalanine or tryptophan.

V: TRBV29-1; CDR3: CSAAASGGYGYTF
V: TRBV12-3/TRBV12-4; CDR3: CASSRQLSYEQYF
V: TRBV12-5; CDR3: CASGFLSGSSGVKETQYF
V: TRBV20-1; CDR3: CSAHRREGLGSSYEQYF
V: TRBV20-1; CDR3: CSARVRTANTGELFF
V: TRBV20-1; CDR3: CSAALAGGMGAHIQYF
V: TRBV11-3; CDR3: CASGLGEAGKGETQYF
V: TRBV20-1; CDR3: CSARTPGRKQYF
V: TRBV5-5; CDR3: CASSLAPGWSYNEQFF
V: TRBV10-3; CDR3: CAIRETSGVQETQYF
V: TRBV7-3; CDR3: CASSLRPVAIAGGTYEQYF